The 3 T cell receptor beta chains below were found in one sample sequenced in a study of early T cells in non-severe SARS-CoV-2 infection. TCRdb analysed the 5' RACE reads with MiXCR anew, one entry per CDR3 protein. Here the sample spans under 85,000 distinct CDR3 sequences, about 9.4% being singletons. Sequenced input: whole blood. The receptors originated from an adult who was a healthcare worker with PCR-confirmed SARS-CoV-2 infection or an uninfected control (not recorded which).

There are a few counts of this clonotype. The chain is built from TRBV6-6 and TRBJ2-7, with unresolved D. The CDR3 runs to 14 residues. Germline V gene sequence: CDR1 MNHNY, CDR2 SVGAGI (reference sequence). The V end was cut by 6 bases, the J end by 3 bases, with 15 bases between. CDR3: CASRRTLLGYEQYF. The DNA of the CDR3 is TGTGCCAGCAGACGTACTTTATTGGGCTACGAGCAGTACTTC.

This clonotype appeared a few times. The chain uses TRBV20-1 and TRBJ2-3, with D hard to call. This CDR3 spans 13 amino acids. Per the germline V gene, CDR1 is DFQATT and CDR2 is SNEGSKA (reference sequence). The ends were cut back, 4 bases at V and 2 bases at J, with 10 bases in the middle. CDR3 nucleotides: TGCAGTGCTACCCTCTTACCCACAGATACGCAGTATTTT. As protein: CSATLLPTDTQYF.

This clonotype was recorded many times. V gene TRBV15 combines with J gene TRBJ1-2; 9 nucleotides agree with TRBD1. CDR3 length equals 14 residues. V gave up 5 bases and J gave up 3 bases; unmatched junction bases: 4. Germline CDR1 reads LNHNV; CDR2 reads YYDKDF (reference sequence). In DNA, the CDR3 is TGTGCCACCAGCCCGGGACAGGGTGACTATGGCTACACCTTC. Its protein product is CATSPGQGDYGYTF.